What follows are 23 T cell receptor beta chains derived from one specimen sequenced in a study of T cells after yellow fever vaccination. TCRdb ran MiXCR on the 5' RACE reads and lists one entry per CDR3 protein. The data contain around 500,000 distinct CDR3 sequences, 21% of them singletons. Sequencing used PBMCs, obtained approximately 22 days after the first yellow fever vaccination. Receptor source: a man younger than 35 who received the YFV17D yellow fever vaccine.

This clonotype appeared a few times. The CDR3 here is CASSLSARSLQHF. CDR3 nucleotides: TGTGCCAGCAGTTTATCTGCACGGAGTCTCCAGCATTTT. V is TRBV27 and J is TRBJ1-5; D gene unclear. This CDR3 is built from 13 residues. The V end lost 0 bases, the J end lost 12 bases, and 12 bases lay between the germline ends. Germline V gene sequence: CDR1 MNHEY, CDR2 SMNVEV (reference sequence).

The gene calls are TRBV7-2 and TRBJ2-3; TRBD2 agrees at 13 bases. Trimming cost V 5 bases and J 4 bases; bases outside gene matches: 9. The CDR3 sequence is 17 residues long. CDR1 is SGHTA and CDR2 is FQGNSA in the germline V gene. CDR3 in amino acids: CASSLTILAGGPDTQYF. The CDR3 nucleotides are TGTGCCAGCAGCCTCACCATACTAGCGGGGGGGCCAGATACGCAGTATTTT.

This clonotype has just a few counts. The V call is TRBV6-2 or TRBV6-3, the J call TRBJ2-3; D may correspond to TRBD1 or TRBD2 (5 bases each). Trimming took off 6 bases at V and 4 bases at J, with 17 bases between the two ends. The germline V gene has CDR1 MNHEY and CDR2 SVGEGT. CDR3 length: 15 residues. CDR3 nucleotide sequence: TGTGCCAGCAGCTACCATTCCGGGACGTCAGATACGCAGTATTTT. Its translation is CASSYHSGTSDTQYF.

This clonotype showed up just a few times. This chain joins TRBV19 and TRBJ1-1; a weak D match, TRBD1 (6 bases). CDR3 length: 15 residues. CDR1 is LNHDA and CDR2 is SQIVND in the germline V gene (reference sequence). V lost 7 bases and J 4 bases, leaving 19 bases between the germline ends. Written as DNA, the CDR3 is TGTGCCAGTACCCTAAATATACAGGGAAGCACTGAAGCTTTCTTT. It encodes CASTLNIQGSTEAFF.

This sequence joins TRBV6-2 or TRBV6-3 and TRBJ1-1; 9 bases align to TRBD1. The V gene end was trimmed by 6 bases and the J gene end by 0 bases; junction bases not matched to a gene: 8. Germline-derived CDR1 and CDR2 are MNHEY and SVGEGT. The CDR3 is 16 residues long. In DNA form, the CDR3 reads TGTGCCAGCAGCGATCCCGGGACAGGGTTGAACACTGAAGCTTTCTTT. It is translated as CASSDPGTGLNTEAFF.

The rearrangement uses TRBV4-1 and TRBJ2-5; possible D gene TRBD1, 6 bases. Looked up from germline, CDR1 is MGHRA and CDR2 is YSYEKL. The CDR3 has 15 amino acids. With 0 bases removed from V and 4 bases from J, the gap between germline ends came to 12 bases. The DNA of the CDR3 is TGCGCCAGCAGCCAAGACAAAACAGGGAGAGAGACCCAGTACTTC. Protein product: CASSQDKTGRETQYF.

This clonotype was counted between two and nine times. CDR3 residues: CSAVGAGLKPGAFF. The CDR3 region has the DNA TGCAGTGCTGTAGGTGCAGGGTTAAAGCCAGGGGCTTTCTTT. V gene TRBV20-1 combines with J gene TRBJ1-1, with a possible D match to TRBD1 (5 bases). V lost 5 bases and J lost 11, with 24 bases in between. Germline-derived CDR1 and CDR2 are DFQATT and SNEGSKA (reference sequence). CDR3 size: 14 residues.

The chain links TRBV10-3 to TRBJ2-4; no reliable D call. Between the trimmed V and J ends, which lost 7 bases and 6 bases, there was a span of 16 bases. Germline assignment: CDR1 ENHRY and CDR2 SYGVKD. The CDR3 loop spans 14 amino acids. CDR3 residues: CAITPGSGLNIQYF. The CDR3 nucleotides are TGTGCCATCACCCCGGGTTCCGGGTTAAACATTCAGTACTTC.

V and J are TRBV19 and TRBJ2-7; TRBD1 is a possible D gene (5 bases). CDR3 length equals 13 residues. Germline CDR1 and CDR2: LNHDA and SQIVND (reference sequence). V was shortened by 6 bases and J by 6 bases, with 15 bases between the two germline ends. Here the CDR3 reads CASSRQSLAEQYF. In nucleotides, the CDR3 is TGTGCCAGTAGCAGACAGAGCCTTGCCGAGCAGTACTTC. The full variable domain, with the rest looked up from reference TRBV19 and TRBJ2-7, is DGGITQSPKYLFRKEGQNVTLSCEQNLNHDAMYWYRQDPGQGLRLIYYSQIVNDFQKGDIAEGYSVSREKKESFPLTVTSAQKNPTAFYLCASSRQSLAEQYFGPGTRLTVT.

This clonotype was counted a few times. V usage is TRBV13 and J usage is TRBJ1-1, with D hard to call. CDR1 PRHDT and CDR2 FYEKMQ come from the germline V gene (reference sequence). Trimming cost V 3 bases and J 8 bases, with 7 bases left between them. CDR3 length equals 11 residues. The CDR3 DNA follows: TGTGCCAGCAGCTTTGGGCAGGAAGCTTTCTTT. Its protein is CASSFGQEAFF.

The chain employs TRBV18 and TRBJ2-3; no definite D call. Germline loops: CDR1 KGHSH, CDR2 LQKENI. Deletions cut 3 bases from V and 6 bases from J, with 7 bases between. This CDR3 contains 12 residues. In DNA, the CDR3 is TGTGCCAGCTCACCTACCCGGGATACGCAGTATTTT. It is translated as CASSPTRDTQYF.

This chain connects TRBV14 to TRBJ1-4, with TRBD1 matching 7 bases. From germline, CDR1 is SGHDN and CDR2 FVKESK. CDR3 length: 15 residues. V shed 5 bases, J shed 7 bases, and the junction held 10 bases outside the gene matches. For the CDR3, the DNA is TGTGCCAGCAGCGAAACCTCCGGGACAGTTGAAAAACTGTTTTTT. Amino acid sequence: CASSETSGTVEKLFF.

The V gene is TRBV27, the J gene TRBJ2-1, with 7 bases that match TRBD2. Trimming removed 7 bases from V and 3 bases from J; junction bases left unmatched: 9. CDR1 and CDR2 from the germline V gene are MNHEY and SMNVEV (reference sequence). The CDR3 runs to 15 residues. The CDR3 spells CASNPLAGDYNEQFF. CDR3 DNA: TGTGCCAGCAACCCCCTGGCGGGGGACTACAATGAGCAGTTCTTC.

The gene calls are TRBV6-2 or TRBV6-3 and TRBJ2-7, with D tentatively TRBD2 (6 bases). The CDR3 sequence is 15 residues long. Germline CDR1 and CDR2: MNHEY and SVGEGT. The V end was cut by 7 bases, the J end by 1 base, with 17 bases between. This chain's CDR3 is CASKRAPGLSYEQYF. The CDR3 bases are TGTGCCAGCAAACGGGCTCCGGGACTTTCCTACGAGCAGTACTTC.

This clonotype was observed a few times. This sequence joins TRBV12-3 or TRBV12-4 and TRBJ2-2; TRBD2 aligns across 10 bases. The CDR3 is 16 amino acids. The ends lost 6 bases at V and 8 bases at J; junction bases unmatched: 12. As DNA, the CDR3 is TGTGCCAGCAGCCCTAATGGACTAGCGGTAGGGGGGGAGCTGTTTTTT. Translating gives CASSPNGLAVGGELFF.

The chain combines TRBV4-3 with TRBJ2-2, with D tentatively TRBD1 (5 bases). Trimming shortened V by 4 bases and J by 6 bases, and 18 bases separated the two germline ends. CDR1 and CDR2 from the germline V gene are LGHNA and YSLEER. The CDR3 contains 16 residues. In DNA form, the CDR3 reads TGCGCCAGCAGCCGACAAACTACACCAGGGCCCGGGGAGCTGTTTTTT. Protein: CASSRQTTPGPGELFF.

CDR3 protein: CASSLRTGALQETQYF. CDR3 DNA sequence: TGTGCCAGCAGTTTACGGACAGGGGCCCTCCAAGAGACCCAGTACTTC. V usage is TRBV6-5 and J usage is TRBJ2-5; TRBD1 matches 9 bases. CDR1 and CDR2 (germline): MNHEY, SVGAGI. The V gene end was trimmed by 4 bases and the J gene end by 1 base; junction bases not matched to a gene: 7. This CDR3 is built from 16 residues.

In this sample, this clonotype turned up a few times. J is TRBJ2-7 and V is TRBV7-8; D assignment may be TRBD1 or TRBD2 (7 bases each). Germline CDR1 is SGHVS and CDR2 is FQNEAQ. The CDR3 covers 15 residues. The V end lost 1 base, the J end lost 6 bases, and 16 bases lay between the germline ends. DNA for the CDR3: TGTGCCAGCAGCTTAGAACAGGGGAGGGTTAGCGAGCAGTACGTC. Amino acids: CASSLEQGRVSEQYV.

V and J are TRBV5-1 and TRBJ2-7; no firm D call. The length of the CDR3 is 13 residues. Germline V CDR1 and CDR2: SGHRS, YFSETQ. V was shortened by 7 bases and J by 6 bases, with 17 bases between the two germline ends. The CDR3 nucleotides read TGCGCCAGCCAAGGATCGGGTCAATCCGAGCAGTACTTC. Its protein is CASQGSGQSEQYF.

The rearrangement links TRBV4-1 to TRBJ2-7, with D possibly matching TRBD1 (6 bases). Trimming removed 1 base from V and 5 bases from J, with 9 bases in between. Germline values: CDR1 MGHRA, CDR2 YSYEKL. There are 13 residues in the CDR3. For the CDR3, the DNA is TGCGCCAGCAGCCAAGTTGCAGGGGACGAGCAGTACGTC. The encoded protein is CASSQVAGDEQYV.

V is TRBV9 and J is TRBJ2-1, with 10 bases that match TRBD2. The CDR3 has 18 residues. From germline, CDR1 is SGDLS and CDR2 YYNGEE. The J segment lost 7 bases and the V segment lost 0 bases, leaving 13 bases of the junction unmatched. For the CDR3, the DNA is TGTGCCAGCAGCGTAGAACCCAGCGGGGGGGTCCGCTGGAATGAGCAGTTCTTC. Protein: CASSVEPSGGVRWNEQFF.

The chain joins TRBV7-8 to TRBJ2-7, with TRBD1 matching over 8 bases. Germline CDR1 and CDR2: SGHVS and FQNEAQ. The J segment lost 6 bases and the V segment lost 4 bases, leaving 11 bases of the junction unmatched. CDR3 length: 15 amino acids. CDR3 in DNA: TGTGCCAGCAGCTCCGCAGGGGGCGCCTGGGGCGAGCAGTACTTC. It is translated as CASSSAGGAWGEQYF.

This clonotype was observed a handful of times. The chain links TRBV5-1 to TRBJ1-4; possibly TRBD1 for D (6 bases). The germline CDR1 and CDR2 sequences are SGHRS and YFSETQ. Trimming removed 3 bases at V and 5 bases at J, with 14 bases between. The CDR3 sequence is 15 residues long. CDR3 in DNA: TGCGCCAGCAGCTCTTTCACAGGGTTAAATGAAAAACTGTTTTTT. Its translation: CASSSFTGLNEKLFF.